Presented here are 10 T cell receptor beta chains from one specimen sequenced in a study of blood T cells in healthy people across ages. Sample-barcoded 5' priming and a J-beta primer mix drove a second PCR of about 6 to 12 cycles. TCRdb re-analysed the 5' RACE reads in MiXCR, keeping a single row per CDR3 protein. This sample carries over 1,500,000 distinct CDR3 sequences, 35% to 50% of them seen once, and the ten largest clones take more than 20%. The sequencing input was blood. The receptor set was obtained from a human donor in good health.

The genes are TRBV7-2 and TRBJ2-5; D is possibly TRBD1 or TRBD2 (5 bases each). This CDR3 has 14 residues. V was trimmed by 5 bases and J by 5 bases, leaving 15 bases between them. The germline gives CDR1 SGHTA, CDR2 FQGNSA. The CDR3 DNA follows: TGTGCCAGCAGCCAGGGTGGGGGTCGGGAGACCCAGTACTTC. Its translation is CASSQGGGRETQYF.

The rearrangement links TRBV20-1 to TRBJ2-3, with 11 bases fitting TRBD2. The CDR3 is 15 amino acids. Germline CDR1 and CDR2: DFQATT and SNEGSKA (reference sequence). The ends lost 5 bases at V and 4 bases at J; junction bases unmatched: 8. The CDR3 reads CSAERLAGTADTQYF. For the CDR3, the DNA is TGCAGTGCTGAAAGACTAGCGGGGACGGCAGATACGCAGTATTTT.

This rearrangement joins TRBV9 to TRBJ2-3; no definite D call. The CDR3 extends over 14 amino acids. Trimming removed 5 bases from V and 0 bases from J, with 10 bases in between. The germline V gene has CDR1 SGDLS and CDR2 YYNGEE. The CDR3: CASRSLTSTDTQYF. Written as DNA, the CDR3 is TGTGCCAGCAGGTCGCTAACTAGCACAGATACGCAGTATTTT.

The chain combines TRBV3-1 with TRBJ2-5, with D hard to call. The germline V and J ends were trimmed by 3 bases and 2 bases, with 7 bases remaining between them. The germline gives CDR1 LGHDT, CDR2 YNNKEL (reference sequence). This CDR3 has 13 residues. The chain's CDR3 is CASSHLEQETQYF. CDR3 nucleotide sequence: TGTGCCAGCAGCCACCTAGAACAAGAGACCCAGTACTTC.

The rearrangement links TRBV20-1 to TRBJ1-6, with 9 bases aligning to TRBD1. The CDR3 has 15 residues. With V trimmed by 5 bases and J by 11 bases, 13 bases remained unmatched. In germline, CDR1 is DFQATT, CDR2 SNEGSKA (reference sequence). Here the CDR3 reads CSADPGTGFYTPLHF. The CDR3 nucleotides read TGCAGTGCTGACCCCGGGACAGGGTTCTATACACCCCTCCACTTT.

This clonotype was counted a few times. CDR3 sequence (DNA): TGCAGCGTAATGGAGGGCTACACCTTC. Protein: CSVMEGYTF. The V gene is TRBV29-1, the J gene TRBJ1-2; D gene unclear. CDR1 SQVTM and CDR2 ANQGSEA come from the germline V gene. The CDR3 extends over 9 amino acids. V lost 6 bases, J lost 8 bases, and 7 bases lay in between.

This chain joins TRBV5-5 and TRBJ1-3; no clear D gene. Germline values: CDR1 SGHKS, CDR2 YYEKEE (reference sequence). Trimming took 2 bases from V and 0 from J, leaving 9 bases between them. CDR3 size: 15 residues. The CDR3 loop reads CASSLGPASGNTIYF. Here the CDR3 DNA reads TGTGCCAGCAGCTTAGGCCCTGCCTCTGGAAACACCATATATTTT.

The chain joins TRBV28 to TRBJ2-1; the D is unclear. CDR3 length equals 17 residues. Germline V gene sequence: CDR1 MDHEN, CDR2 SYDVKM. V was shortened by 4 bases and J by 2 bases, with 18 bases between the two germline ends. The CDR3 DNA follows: TGTGCCAGCAGTTCCCACTCCCCTGGCTTCCCCTACAATGAGCAGTTCTTC. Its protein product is CASSSHSPGFPYNEQFF.

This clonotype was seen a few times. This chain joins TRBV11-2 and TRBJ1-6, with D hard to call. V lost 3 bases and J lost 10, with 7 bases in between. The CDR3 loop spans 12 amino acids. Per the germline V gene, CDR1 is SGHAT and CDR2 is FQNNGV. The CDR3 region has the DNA TGTGCCAGCAGCTTTTCCTACTCACCCCTCCACTTT. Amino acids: CASSFSYSPLHF. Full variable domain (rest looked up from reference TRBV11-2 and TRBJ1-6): EAGVAQSPRYKIIEKRQSVAFWCNPISGHATLYWYQQILGQGPKLLIQFQNNGVVDDSQLPKDRFSAERLKGVDSTLKIQPAKLEDSAVYLCASSFSYSPLHFGNGTRLTVT.

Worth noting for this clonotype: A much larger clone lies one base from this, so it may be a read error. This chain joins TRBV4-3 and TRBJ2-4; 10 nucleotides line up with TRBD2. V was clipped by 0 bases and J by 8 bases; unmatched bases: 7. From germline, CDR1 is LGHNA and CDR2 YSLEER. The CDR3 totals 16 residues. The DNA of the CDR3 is TGCGCCAGCAGCCAAGAGGCCGACACTAGCGGGGACATTCAGTACTTC. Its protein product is CASSQEADTSGDIQYF.